Here is one T cell receptor (beta chain) with its context. There are 18 residues in the CDR3. The germline V gene has CDR1 SGHAT and CDR2 FQNNGV. V shed 0 bases and J shed 1 base, with 16 bases lying between them. The data are from a study of blood T cell repertoires in COVID-19. About the research overall: Sites in the United States, Italy and Spain provided acute and convalescent COVID-19 samples. Sources were T cells, B-cell-depleted T cells, or PBMCs; the material itself was cDNA or gDNA.

Authors' data handling: Amplification of reference gene primers was used by the study to estimate nucleated cell counts. TCRdb keeps only in-frame clones here, not all; method: immunoSEQ multiplex PCR. That table supplies the V and J calls and clone size; D and trimming were determined from the DNA. The sample carries around 260,000 clones, 65% to 90% recorded once. The chain is built from TRBV11-2 and TRBJ2-4; D gene ambiguous. This TCR was sampled from a man aged 25 to 40 with active or convalescent COVID-19. Sequencing was performed on peripheral blood. The CDR3 sequence is CASSLEPPEVWAKNIQYF. CDR3 coding DNA: TGTGCCAGCAGCTTAGAACCCCCAGAGGTGTGGGCCAAAAACATTCAGTACTTC. Combining the CDR3 with reference TRBV11-2 and TRBJ2-4 gives the whole variable domain EAGVAQSPRYKIIEKRQSVAFWCNPISGHATLYWYQQILGQGPKLLIQFQNNGVVDDSQLPKDRFSAERLKGVDSTLKIQPAKLEDSAVYLCASSLEPPEVWAKNIQYFGAGTRLSVL.